This TCR beta chain was captured by sequencing in a study of Graves' ophthalmopathy and Graves' hyperthyroidism. This clonotype came up once. As the template, RNA transcripts were used to amplify TCR beta CDR3 regions. HTBI primers were used in a first-round RT-PCR, which preceded a second-round multiplex PCR. TCRdb re-called the multiplex PCR reads through MiXCR, storing one row per CDR3 protein. Of about 410,000 distinct CDR3 sequences in the sample, around 19% were seen once. Deletions cut 8 bases from V and 7 bases from J, with 20 bases between. The CDR3 contains 15 residues. Germline V gene sequence: CDR1 SGHTA, CDR2 FQGNSA.

V is TRBV7-2 and J is TRBJ2-2, with D perhaps matching TRBD1 (6 bases). This sequence was found in a young woman with Graves' ophthalmopathy. The sequenced sample consisted of peripheral blood. The CDR3 nucleotides read TGTGCCAGCCATAGCCAGGGGCATCTCATCGGGGAGCTGTTTTTT. Translated, it gives CASHSQGHLIGELFF.